The clone carrying this TCR beta chain was observed many times. Its specificity is not known. The library was built from approximately 400 ng RNA with molecular barcoded adaptors for alpha/delta and beta/gamma chains. MiXCR, run by TCRdb on the reads, gives a single entry per CDR3 protein. Of 35,000 to 50,000 distinct CDR3 sequences in the sample, 13% to 15% were seen once. CDR1 is ENHRY, CDR2 SYGVKD, per germline. The ends were cut back, 4 bases at V and 5 bases at J, with 4 bases in the middle. The length of the CDR3 is 11 residues. The data were taken from a study of read filtering for tumor transcriptome and immune sequencing. The overall study: The cohort had about 16 men and over eleven women aged about 47 to 90, mean roughly 66 years. Fewer than 10 patients were R-ISS I, some 15 were R-ISS II, 6 or 7 were R-ISS III. Overall study findings and caveats: IR-seq and RNA-seq agreed better without single-read clonotypes.

The origin of this receptor is a donor aged 40 or over with multiple myeloma. The sample comprised a population of CD138-negative cells sorted from bone marrow. V and J are TRBV10-3 and TRBJ2-3; D not resolved. The CDR3 region has the DNA TGTGCCATCAGTGGGGGAGATACGCAGTATTTT. Protein: CAISGGDTQYF.